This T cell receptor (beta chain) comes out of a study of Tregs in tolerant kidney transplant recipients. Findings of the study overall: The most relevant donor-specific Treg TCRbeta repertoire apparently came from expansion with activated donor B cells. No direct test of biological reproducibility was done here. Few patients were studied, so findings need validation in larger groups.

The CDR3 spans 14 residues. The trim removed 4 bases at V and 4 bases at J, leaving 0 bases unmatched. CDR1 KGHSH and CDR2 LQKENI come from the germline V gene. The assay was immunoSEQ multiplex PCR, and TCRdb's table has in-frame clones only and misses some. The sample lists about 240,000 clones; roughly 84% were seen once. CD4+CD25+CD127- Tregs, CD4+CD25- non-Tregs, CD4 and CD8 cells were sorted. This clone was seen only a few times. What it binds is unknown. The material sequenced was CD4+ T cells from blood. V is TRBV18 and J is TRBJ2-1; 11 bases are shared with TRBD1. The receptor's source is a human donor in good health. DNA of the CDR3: TGTGCCAGCTCACGGGACAGGGGGTACAATGAGCAGTTCTTC. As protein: CASSRDRGYNEQFF.